The 27 T cell receptor beta chains reported below all come from one sample, sequenced in a study of blood T cell repertoires in COVID-19 (dated by TCRdb to the early 2020s). Library prep was done by the immunoSEQ multiplex PCR assay. TCRdb re-hosts the immuneACCESS table, in-frame sequences only. Its copies lack some clones; in the studies checked, an unresolved V gene accounts for under half of them, and the cause for the rest is not known. This sample has approximately 240,000 clones in its table, and approximately 80% of those were observed once. In total, the top ten clones hold 4.5% to 6% of the sample. Sequencing was carried out using peripheral blood. The receptor source for this set is a woman aged 80 or over with active or convalescent COVID-19.

This clone was observed a single time. V gene TRBV3-1 (or the pseudogene TRBV3-2) combines with J gene TRBJ1-2, with D unclear. The germline gives CDR1 LGHDT, CDR2 YNNKEL (reference sequence). The V and J ends lost 3 bases and 7 bases respectively, with 12 bases between them. The CDR3 has 13 amino acids. CDR3 bases: TGTGCCAGCAGCCAGGAGGGAAGATCTGGCTACACCTTC. This encodes CASSQEGRSGYTF.

This clone is a singleton in its sample. This sequence joins TRBV6-4 and TRBJ1-6; D unresolved. CDR1 and CDR2 (germline): MRHNA, SNTAGT. Trimming left V 2 bases short and J 5 bases short, with 7 bases between. The CDR3 totals 14 residues. The CDR3 is CASSDTVNNSPLHF. The CDR3, as DNA: TGTGCCAGCAGTGACACGGTGAATAATTCACCCCTCCACTTT.

J is TRBJ2-3 and V is TRBV6-6; D is undetermined. Trimming pared 4 bases from V and 3 bases from J, leaving 11 bases between. Germline assignment: CDR1 MNHNY and CDR2 SVGAGI (reference sequence). There are 14 residues in the CDR3. CDR3 sequence: CASSSTTRTDTQYF. DNA for the CDR3: TGTGCCAGCAGTTCCACGACCAGGACAGATACGCAGTATTTT.

CDR3 region: CASSPPSTQYF. Here the CDR3 DNA reads TGTGCCAGCAGCCCCCCCTCCACGCAGTATTTT. The chain combines TRBV7-9 with TRBJ2-3; the D is unclear. The CDR3 contains 11 residues. Trimming took off 5 bases at V and 9 bases at J, with 9 bases between the two ends. The germline V gene has CDR1 SEHNR and CDR2 FQNEAQ (reference sequence).

As DNA, the CDR3 is TGTGCCAGCAGTTTAGCCCGGACAGGGTTGGAAGCTTTCTTT. Translating gives CASSLARTGLEAFF. The chain is built from TRBV28 and TRBJ1-1, with TRBD1 identical over 8 bases. Germline V lookup: CDR1 MDHEN, CDR2 SYDVKM. V shed 2 bases and J 8 bases; nucleotides not matched to a gene: 7. There are 14 residues in the CDR3.

This rearrangement joins TRBV19 to TRBJ2-7; the match to TRBD2 covers 8 bases. This CDR3 has 13 residues. In germline, CDR1 is LNHDA, CDR2 SQIVND (reference sequence). The J segment lost 2 bases and the V segment lost 9 bases, leaving 6 bases of the junction unmatched. For the CDR3, the DNA is TGTGCCAGCAAAAGCGGGGGCCCCTACGAGCAGTACTTC. Translated: CASKSGGPYEQYF.

This clone was seen a single time. The chain recombines TRBV7-9 with TRBJ1-1; D unresolved. Trimming stripped 4 bases from V and 10 bases from J, with 16 bases between. The CDR3 is 13 amino acids. CDR1 is SEHNR and CDR2 is FQNEAQ in the germline V gene (reference sequence). The CDR3 coding sequence is TGTGCCAGCAGCTCAACGTATCCCCGGGGAGCTTTCTTT. As protein: CASSSTYPRGAFF.

The rearrangement links TRBV2 to TRBJ2-7, with 10 positions matching TRBD1. This CDR3 has 11 residues. V was clipped by 10 bases and J by 5 bases; unmatched bases: 2. CDR1 SNHLY and CDR2 FYNNEI come from the germline V gene. The CDR3 DNA reads as TGTGCCACAGGACAGGGGGACGAGCAGTACTTC. This translates into CATGQGDEQYF.

The chain joins TRBV18 to TRBJ2-2; D unclear. The CDR3 length is 13 residues. The V end was cut by 3 bases, the J end by 1 base, with 3 bases between. Germline V CDR1 and CDR2: KGHSH, LQKENI. For the CDR3, the DNA is TGTGCCAGCTCACCCGGGAACACCGGGGAGCTGTTTTTT. Translated, it gives CASSPGNTGELFF.

Here the CDR3 DNA reads TGTGCCAGCAGTTTTCTCGGACTAGCGGGCAATGAGCAGTTCTTC. Protein: CASSFLGLAGNEQFF. This rearrangement joins TRBV27 to TRBJ2-1; TRBD2 matches at 11 bases. The CDR3 sequence is 15 residues long. The trim removed 3 bases at V and 6 bases at J, leaving 4 bases unmatched. From germline, CDR1 is MNHEY and CDR2 SMNVEV (reference sequence).

The V gene is TRBV7-9, the J gene TRBJ2-5, with D uncertain. The CDR3 is 12 amino acids. The germline gives CDR1 SEHNR, CDR2 FQNEAQ (reference sequence). Trimming took off 2 bases at V and 4 bases at J, with 5 bases between the two ends. CDR3 amino acids: CASSLLGETQYF. For the CDR3, the DNA is TGTGCCAGCAGCTTACTAGGAGAGACCCAGTACTTC.

Here the CDR3 reads CASTPGTVNTEAFF. As DNA, the CDR3 is TGTGCCAGCACCCCCGGGACAGTGAACACTGAAGCTTTCTTT. The J gene is TRBJ1-1, the V gene TRBV28; 7 positions agree with TRBD1. J was trimmed by 0 bases and V by 7 bases; bases with no gene match: 5. Germline loops: CDR1 MDHEN, CDR2 SYDVKM. The CDR3 covers 14 residues.

The chain employs TRBV5-6 and TRBJ1-6; D is perhaps TRBD1 (5 bases). CDR3 length: 15 amino acids. Trimming took off 0 bases at V and 7 bases at J, with 11 bases between the two ends. Germline loops: CDR1 SGHDT, CDR2 YYEEEE. The CDR3 here is CASSLVGVDNSPLHF. DNA of the CDR3: TGTGCCAGCAGCTTGGTAGGGGTTGACAATTCACCCCTCCACTTT.

V gene TRBV30 combines with J gene TRBJ1-1; D is unresolved. Trimming removed 2 bases from V and 0 bases from J, with 10 bases in between. From germline, CDR1 is GTSNPN and CDR2 SVGIG (reference sequence). The CDR3 contains 14 residues. The CDR3: CAWSQTLLNTEAFF. The CDR3 region has the DNA TGTGCCTGGAGTCAAACTCTATTGAACACTGAAGCTTTCTTT.

The rearrangement uses TRBV4-2 and TRBJ2-1, with a possible D match to TRBD2 (6 bases). With 4 bases removed from V and 3 bases from J, the gap between germline ends came to 13 bases. Germline V lookup: CDR1 LGHNA, CDR2 YNFKEQ. This CDR3 has 15 amino acids. The DNA of the CDR3 is TGTGCCAGCAGCCCGGTTGGTAGCGGCTACAATGAGCAGTTCTTC. Its protein is CASSPVGSGYNEQFF.

The chain joins TRBV5-1 to TRBJ2-1; 10 bases map to TRBD2. This CDR3 is built from 14 residues. The germline V gene encodes CDR1 SGHRS and CDR2 YFSETQ. The ends lost 5 bases at V and 5 bases at J; junction bases unmatched: 4. CDR3 loop: CASRRGLANNEQFF. As DNA, the CDR3 is TGCGCCAGCAGAAGGGGACTAGCGAACAATGAGCAGTTCTTC.

The chain has TRBV5-1 and TRBJ2-6, with D unresolved. Between the trimmed V and J ends, which lost 10 bases and 0 bases, there was a span of 20 bases. Looked up from germline, CDR1 is SGHRS and CDR2 is YFSETQ. This CDR3 comprises 17 residues. This CDR3 is CASRPPGTSSGANVLTF. The CDR3 DNA follows: TGCGCCTCCCGTCCCCCAGGCACAAGCTCTGGGGCCAACGTCCTGACTTTC. The full variable domain, its missing parts supplied by reference TRBV5-1 and TRBJ2-6, is KAGVTQTPRYLIKTRGQQVTLSCSPISGHRSVSWYQQTPGQGLQFLFEYFSETQRNKGNFPGRFSGRQFSNSRSEMNVSTLELGDSALYLCASRPPGTSSGANVLTFGAGSRLTVL.

This clone was seen a few times. This chain joins TRBV30 and TRBJ2-1; 7 nucleotides match TRBD2. The junction had 6 bases not matched to a gene; V was cut back by 5 bases and J by 2 bases. CDR1 GTSNPN and CDR2 SVGIG come from the germline V gene (reference sequence). The CDR3 extends over 14 amino acids. CDR3 sequence: CAWSPSGPYNEQFF. The CDR3 DNA reads as TGTGCCTGGTCTCCTAGCGGACCCTACAATGAGCAGTTCTTC.

The rearrangement uses TRBV2 and TRBJ1-4; D perhaps matches TRBD1 (5 bases). Germline V gene data show CDR1 as SNHLY and CDR2 as FYNNEI. V was clipped by 5 bases and J by 6 bases, with 13 bases between them. The CDR3 is made up of 14 amino acids. This chain's CDR3 is CASSTEEGYEKLFF. Here the CDR3 DNA reads TGTGCCAGCAGTACTGAGGAGGGGTATGAAAAACTGTTTTTT.

The chain couples TRBV19 to TRBJ1-5; maybe TRBD1 (6 bases). Between the trimmed V and J ends, which lost 6 bases and 7 bases, there was a span of 13 bases. There are 13 residues in the CDR3. Germline CDR1 LNHDA, CDR2 SQIVND (reference sequence). The CDR3: CASSQPTGQPQHF. The CDR3 DNA is TGTGCCAGTAGCCAGCCGACAGGACAGCCCCAGCATTTT.

The chain recombines TRBV6-5 with TRBJ1-6, with D perhaps TRBD1 (5 bases). V was clipped by 5 bases and J by 7 bases, with 12 bases between them. The CDR3 loop spans 14 amino acids. Germline-derived CDR1 and CDR2 are MNHEY and SVGAGI. In DNA form, the CDR3 reads TGTGCCAGCAGTCCACATGACAGAAATTCACCCCTCCACTTT. It is translated as CASSPHDRNSPLHF.

This clone was seen only once. The V gene is TRBV5-1, the J gene TRBJ2-1, with D perhaps matching TRBD1 (5 bases). V gave up 0 bases and J gave up 9 bases, with 19 bases separating them. The CDR3 loop spans 16 amino acids. The germline V gene has CDR1 SGHRS and CDR2 YFSETQ. This CDR3 is CASSLASASQRGEQFF. In DNA, the CDR3 is TGCGCCAGCAGCTTGGCCTCAGCAAGCCAAAGGGGTGAGCAGTTCTTC.

The rearrangement joins TRBV19 to TRBJ1-6; TRBD1 matches at 7 bases. CDR1 and CDR2 from the germline V gene are LNHDA and SQIVND (reference sequence). This CDR3 comprises 13 residues. Losses at the gene ends were 5 bases for V and 10 bases for J; bases not matched to a gene: 5. The CDR3 sequence: CASSVTGVSPLHF. The DNA of the CDR3 is TGTGCCAGTAGTGTAACAGGGGTGTCACCCCTCCACTTT.

The chain is built from TRBV28 and TRBJ1-5; D is perhaps TRBD1 (5 bases). The CDR3 is made up of 13 amino acids. Germline V gene sequence: CDR1 MDHEN, CDR2 SYDVKM. V was clipped by 10 bases and J by 7 bases, with 17 bases between them. DNA of the CDR3: TGTGCCACCATGGGGGGAGCATGGCAGCCCCAGCATTTT. It translates to CATMGGAWQPQHF.

The J gene is TRBJ1-2, the V gene TRBV3-1 (or the pseudogene TRBV3-2); D unresolved. CDR1 is LGHDT, CDR2 YNNKEL, per germline (reference sequence). The germline V and J ends were trimmed by 4 bases and 3 bases, with 21 bases remaining between them. The CDR3 is made up of 17 amino acids. CDR3 in amino acids: CASSPLFGRRRDYGYTF. CDR3 in DNA: TGTGCCAGCAGCCCCCTCTTCGGCAGGCGACGTGACTATGGCTACACCTTC.

This clone was seen only a few times. The germline gene is not matched at one end of the junction; a read error may be the cause. This chain uses TRBV5-1 with TRBJ1-3; the D gene is possibly TRBD1 (5 bases). CDR3 size: 14 residues. CDR1 is SGHRS, CDR2 YFSETQ, per germline. The CDR3 spells CASSFAQVGDTIYF. The CDR3 nucleotides are TGCGCCAGCAGCTTTGCACAGGTTGGAGACACCATATATTTT.

The chain has TRBV5-1 and TRBJ2-3; 9 bases fit TRBD1. CDR1 and CDR2 (germline): SGHRS, YFSETQ. V lost 2 bases, J lost 6 bases, and 10 bases stayed unmatched. The CDR3 runs to 16 residues. The DNA for the CDR3 is TGCGCCAGCAGCTTAATGGCGGGACAGGGTCTGGATACGCAGTATTTT. Translating it yields CASSLMAGQGLDTQYF.